The next 2 T cell receptor beta chains were all read from a single sample in a study of blood T cell repertoires in COVID-19. Some clones are missing from TCRdb's copy, which holds only in-frame ones; the method was immunoSEQ multiplex PCR. The repertoire holds 40,000 to 55,000 clones, with about 86% as singletons. Sequenced: peripheral blood. Receptors were obtained from a human donor in a cohort sampled during active COVID-19.

The chain carries TRBV2 and TRBJ2-1; 9 nucleotides agree with TRBD2. This CDR3 contains 11 residues. The germline CDR1 and CDR2 sequences are SNHLY and FYNNEI. Losses at the gene ends were 6 bases for V and 13 bases for J; bases not matched to a gene: 4. The CDR3 DNA reads as TGTGCCAGCAGCCCGGGACTAGCCCAGTTCTTC. This encodes CASSPGLAQFF. The variable domain in full, with the rest retrieved from reference TRBV2 and TRBJ2-1, is EPEVTQTPSHQVTQMGQEVILRCVPISNHLYFYWYRQILGQKVEFLVSFYNNEISEKSEIFDDQFSVERPDGSNFTLKIRSTKLEDSAMYFCASSPGLAQFFGPGTRLTVL.

The chain couples TRBV7-8 to TRBJ2-1; D possibly corresponds to TRBD2 (5 bases). CDR3 size: 15 residues. With 2 bases removed from V and 4 bases from J, the gap between germline ends came to 12 bases. Germline loops: CDR1 SGHVS, CDR2 FQNEAQ. The CDR3, as DNA: TGTGCCAGCAGCTTAAGGAGGCGACGATACAATGAGCAGTTCTTC. This gives the protein CASSLRRRRYNEQFF.